This T cell receptor (beta chain) was captured in a study of T cell responses to AZD1222 COVID-19 vaccine. CDR3 size: 16 residues. V shed 1 base and J shed 0 bases, with 12 bases lying between them. Germline V gene data show CDR1 as LGHDT and CDR2 as YNNKEL (reference sequence). Only in-frame clones appear in the TCRdb table, and some are missing; sequencing was by immunoSEQ multiplex PCR. The data contain over 50,000 clones, roughly 88% of them seen just once; the ten biggest clones take up roughly 14%. V usage is TRBV3-1 (or the pseudogene TRBV3-2) and J usage is TRBJ1-1; D perhaps matches TRBD1 (6 bases). The clonotype was recovered from an adult in good health. Material: peripheral blood, obtained on day 0 of AZD1222 vaccination. The CDR3 reads CASSQVHQGMNTEAFF. CDR3 bases: TGTGCCAGCAGCCAAGTTCACCAGGGGATGAACACTGAAGCTTTCTTT.